This T cell receptor (beta chain) was identified in a study of shared T cell receptors in the human thymus. TCRdb's table, derived via immunoSEQ multiplex PCR, lists solely in-frame clones and lacks some. The sample yields some 760,000 clones, around 85% seen once. The germline CDR1 and CDR2 sequences are MRHNA and SNTAGT. The J segment lost 8 bases and the V segment lost 8 bases, leaving 13 bases of the junction unmatched. The CDR3 extends over 14 amino acids. This same sample was also part of a study on human thymus T cells.

The V and J genes are TRBV6-4 and TRBJ1-2; 8 nucleotides align to TRBD1. The TCR originated in a girl under three years old with a congenital heart defect. Sequenced input: thymocytes. In DNA form, the CDR3 reads TGTGCCAGCCGGGACCCTCACAGGGGGATAGGCTACACCTTC. Translated: CASRDPHRGIGYTF.